The 28 T cell receptor beta chains reported below all come from one sample, sequenced in a study of T cells after yellow fever vaccination. Each CDR3 protein is one row after TCRdb ran MiXCR on the 5' RACE reads. Of tens of thousands of distinct CDR3 sequences listed, roughly 7.4% are singletons. The sample consisted of CD8+ T cells sorted from PBMCs, taken 5 to 6 days after the first yellow fever vaccination. These receptors were collected from a man aged 18 to 29 who received the YFV17D yellow fever vaccine.

The gene calls are TRBV10-2 and TRBJ2-3; 14 nucleotides align to TRBD2. V was pared by 6 bases and J by 2 bases, with 10 bases of the junction left unmatched. The CDR3 has 18 amino acids. In germline, CDR1 is WSHSY, CDR2 SAAADI. In DNA form, the CDR3 reads TGCGCCAGCAGGGGGACTAGCGGGGGTACGGAATACACAGATACGCAGTATTTT. It specifies CASRGTSGGTEYTDTQYF.

This clonotype has a count of ten or more. This chain joins TRBV7-8 and TRBJ2-3; D call uncertain. Looked up from germline, CDR1 is SGHVS and CDR2 is FQNEAQ. The CDR3 consists of 14 residues. V shed 5 bases and J shed 6 bases, with 15 bases lying between them. The chain's CDR3 is CASSPMSLSDTQYF. The CDR3 nucleotides are TGTGCCAGCAGCCCAATGTCATTGAGCGATACGCAGTATTTT.

The chain employs TRBV6-2 or TRBV6-3 and TRBJ1-2; 7 bases are a match to TRBD1. V dropped 2 bases and J dropped 4; count of bases not matched to a gene: 10. The CDR3 runs 16 residues. CDR1 is MNHEY, CDR2 SVGEGT, per germline. The CDR3 bases are TGTGCCAGCAGTTACCAAGGAGGGGGCGCGGTCTATGGCTACACCTTC. Amino acid sequence: CASSYQGGGAVYGYTF.

This clonotype was observed at least ten times. The V call is TRBV4-2, the J call TRBJ2-2; 8 bases map to TRBD1. Unmatched junction bases numbered 15, after V lost 4 bases and J lost 5 bases. The CDR3 runs to 18 residues. Germline assignment: CDR1 LGHNA and CDR2 YNFKEQ. The CDR3 sequence: CASSPSYQDREITGELFF. In DNA, the CDR3 is TGTGCCAGCAGCCCTAGTTACCAGGACAGGGAAATAACCGGGGAGCTGTTTTTT.

At least ten counts were recorded for this clonotype. The J gene is TRBJ2-3, the V gene TRBV29-1; D unresolved. This CDR3 contains 13 residues. CDR1 is SQVTM and CDR2 is ANQGSEA in the germline V gene. The V end lost 6 bases, the J end lost 2 bases, and 12 bases lay between the germline ends. The DNA of the CDR3 is TGCAGCGTCATACCAGGATACACAGATACGCAGTATTTT. Amino acids: CSVIPGYTDTQYF.

This clonotype was seen a few times. The V gene is TRBV7-7, the J gene TRBJ2-7, with D possibly TRBD1 on 6 matching bases. Germline V gene sequence: CDR1 SSHAT, CDR2 FNYEAQ (reference sequence). V shed 4 bases and J shed 3 bases, with 16 bases lying between them. The CDR3 has 15 residues. The DNA of the CDR3 is TGTGCCAGCAGCTCAGGAGGACAGTTCCTCTACGAGCAGTACTTC. The encoded protein is CASSSGGQFLYEQYF.

This clonotype came up many times. This chain connects TRBV7-2 to TRBJ2-1; D perhaps matches TRBD1 (5 bases). Germline CDR1 and CDR2: SGHTA and FQGNSA. The V end lost 3 bases, the J end lost 9 bases, and 15 bases lay between the germline ends. This CDR3 has 14 amino acids. The CDR3 DNA sequence: TGTGCCAGCAGCTTCAGGGTTTCGGGTCCTGAGCAGTTCTTC. This codes for CASSFRVSGPEQFF.

This clonotype was seen repeatedly, ten times or more. This sequence joins TRBV6-5 and TRBJ2-2; perhaps TRBD2 as D (7 bases). Trimming shortened V by 0 bases and J by 4 bases, and 9 bases separated the two germline ends. CDR3 size: 15 residues. CDR1 and CDR2 (germline): MNHEY, SVGAGI. CDR3 coding DNA: TGTGCCAGCAGTTACTCGGGGGGGCCCACCGGGGAGCTGTTTTTT. This encodes CASSYSGGPTGELFF.

J is TRBJ1-5 and V is TRBV12-5, with D possibly being TRBD1 (5 bases). The CDR3 loop spans 14 amino acids. V dropped 4 bases and J dropped 0 bases, with 7 bases sitting between them. Germline V lookup: CDR1 LGHNT, CDR2 FRNRAP. CDR3 protein: CASGWGDSNQPQHF. DNA of the CDR3: TGTGCTAGTGGTTGGGGGGATAGCAATCAGCCCCAGCATTTT.

The table lists this clonotype with a few counts. This chain uses TRBV5-4 with TRBJ2-3, with 8 bases that match TRBD2. CDR1 is SGHNT and CDR2 is YYREEE in the germline V gene (reference sequence). J lost 3 bases, V lost 3 bases, and 6 bases had no gene match. This CDR3 is built from 15 residues. The DNA of the CDR3 is TGTGCCAGCAGCTACTGGGGCGGGGGGACAGATACGCAGTATTTT. This translates into CASSYWGGGTDTQYF.

This chain links TRBV6-2 or TRBV6-3 with TRBJ2-7; D may correspond to TRBD1 or TRBD2 (5 bases each). The CDR3 consists of 18 residues. Germline V gene data show CDR1 as MNHEY and CDR2 as SVGEGT. The germline V and J ends were trimmed by 4 bases and 2 bases, with 24 bases remaining between them. CDR3 loop: CASSSGTGTKAFPYEQYV. The DNA for the CDR3 is TGTGCCAGCAGTTCTGGGACCGGGACGAAGGCGTTCCCCTACGAGCAGTACGTC.

This chain links TRBV13 with TRBJ2-7; 7 bases agree with TRBD2. Germline assignment: CDR1 PRHDT and CDR2 FYEKMQ (reference sequence). V was pared by 5 bases and J by 4 bases, with 8 bases of the junction left unmatched. The CDR3 totals 14 residues. The CDR3 nucleotides read TGTGCCAGCAGCCTAAGACTAGCACCTTACGAGCAGTACTTC. Encoded protein: CASSLRLAPYEQYF.

This clonotype was seen more than once but under ten times. CDR3 in amino acids: CASSLLGDLHGYGYTF. CDR3 sequence (DNA): TGTGCCAGCAGCTTACTAGGGGACTTACACGGCTATGGCTACACCTTC. The chain is built from TRBV7-6 and TRBJ1-2; possible D gene TRBD1, 5 bases. Germline V gives CDR1 SGHVS, CDR2 FNYEAQ. The CDR3 totals 16 residues. Trimming took 2 bases from V and 4 from J, leaving 17 bases between them.

Ten or more counts support this clonotype. J is TRBJ2-2 and V is TRBV7-9; 15 nucleotides align to TRBD2. CDR1 SEHNR and CDR2 FQNEAQ come from the germline V gene (reference sequence). The trim removed 10 bases at V and 1 base at J, leaving 4 bases unmatched. The length of the CDR3 is 16 residues. CDR3 sequence (DNA): TGTGCCACCGGGACTAGCGGGGGGCTGAACACCGGGGAGCTGTTTTTT. As protein: CATGTSGGLNTGELFF.

The chain uses TRBV9 and TRBJ2-3, with 7 bases identical to TRBD2. The J segment lost 3 bases and the V segment lost 3 bases, leaving 7 bases of the junction unmatched. The CDR3 has 15 residues. Germline CDR1 and CDR2: SGDLS and YYNGEE. CDR3 nucleotide sequence: TGTGCCAGCAGCGACCGTGGGGGGGAAACAGATACGCAGTATTTT. Amino acid sequence: CASSDRGGETDTQYF.

The CDR3: CASSIYNSPLHF. The CDR3 region has the DNA TGTGCCAGCAGCATTTATAATTCACCCCTCCACTTT. The rearrangement joins TRBV5-6 to TRBJ1-6; D unresolved. Germline-derived CDR1 and CDR2 are SGHDT and YYEEEE. This CDR3 contains 12 residues. V dropped 4 bases and J dropped 4 bases, with 3 bases sitting between them.

The CDR3 here is CASSLKAQGFQRSYTF. Here the CDR3 DNA reads TGCGCCAGCAGCTTGAAGGCCCAGGGCTTTCAGAGGAGCTACACCTTC. The chain recombines TRBV5-1 with TRBJ1-2, with D perhaps TRBD1 (5 bases). Trimming stripped 1 base from V and 9 bases from J, with 22 bases between. This CDR3 contains 16 residues. Germline CDR1 is SGHRS and CDR2 is YFSETQ.

This clonotype was picked up many times. The V gene is TRBV2, the J gene TRBJ2-5; 15 nucleotides agree with TRBD2. Germline CDR1 reads SNHLY; CDR2 reads FYNNEI. The J segment lost 2 bases and the V segment lost 8 bases, leaving 6 bases of the junction unmatched. The CDR3 is made up of 16 amino acids. The CDR3 reads CASWTSGGASQETQYF. The CDR3 nucleotides are TGTGCCAGCTGGACTAGCGGGGGGGCGTCTCAAGAGACCCAGTACTTC. Based on the CDR3 plus reference TRBV2 and TRBJ2-5, the full variable domain is EPEVTQTPSHQVTQMGQEVILRCVPISNHLYFYWYRQILGQKVEFLVSFYNNEISEKSEIFDDQFSVERPDGSNFTLKIRSTKLEDSAMYFCASWTSGGASQETQYFGPGTRLLVL.

This clonotype was seen at least ten times. This sequence joins TRBV4-1 and TRBJ2-3; D unclear. V was trimmed by 2 bases and J by 2 bases, leaving 5 bases between them. The CDR3 has 13 amino acids. The germline V gene encodes CDR1 MGHRA and CDR2 YSYEKL. CDR3 sequence (DNA): TGCGCCAGCAGCCAACGCTCCACAGATACGCAGTATTTT. Its translation is CASSQRSTDTQYF.

In this sample, this clonotype turned up many times. The chain links TRBV7-6 to TRBJ1-6; TRBD1 might be the D (6 bases). The germline CDR1 and CDR2 sequences are SGHVS and FNYEAQ. Trimming cost V 5 bases and J 0 bases, with 11 bases left between them. The CDR3 contains 16 residues. The CDR3 DNA is TGTGCCAGCAGCGGACCGGGACACTCCTATAATTCACCCCTCCACTTT. It translates to CASSGPGHSYNSPLHF.

The chain links TRBV5-1 to TRBJ2-5, with 10 positions matching TRBD1. The germline gives CDR1 SGHRS, CDR2 YFSETQ. The CDR3 consists of 16 residues. V trimming: 1 base; J trimming: 5 bases; junction bases outside the gene matches: 8. CDR3 sequence (DNA): TGCGCCAGCAGCTTGTACGGACAGGGGGGAATGGAGACCCAGTACTTC. Translated: CASSLYGQGGMETQYF.

The rearrangement uses TRBV5-1 and TRBJ2-1, with a tentative D call TRBD2 (6 bases). Germline loops: CDR1 SGHRS, CDR2 YFSETQ. The CDR3 is 15 amino acids. V lost 4 bases to trimming and J lost 9 bases, with 20 bases between them. For the CDR3, the DNA is TGCGCCAGCAGCCCCAACGGTGGGGACGGGAGTGAGCAGTTCTTC. As protein: CASSPNGGDGSEQFF.

This clonotype was recorded many times. CDR3 sequence (DNA): TGCGCCAGCAGCCCCCTTGGACGGCGGCGGAACACTGAAGCTTTCTTT. Protein sequence: CASSPLGRRRNTEAFF. V and J are TRBV4-3 and TRBJ1-1; D unclear. CDR3 length equals 16 residues. Trimming cost V 4 bases and J 1 base, with 16 bases left between them. Germline loops: CDR1 LGHNA, CDR2 YSLEER.

This clonotype has a handful of counts. J is TRBJ2-1 and V is TRBV19; either TRBD1 or TRBD2 may fit D (5 bases each). CDR1 and CDR2 (germline): LNHDA, SQIVND (reference sequence). Trimming cost V 3 bases and J 6 bases, with 12 bases left between them. CDR3 length: 14 amino acids. CDR3 region: CASSIRGVSNEQFF. CDR3 in DNA: TGTGCCAGTAGTATTAGAGGGGTAAGCAATGAGCAGTTCTTC.

A few counts support this clonotype. V usage is TRBV11-2 and J usage is TRBJ2-7; tentatively, D is TRBD1 or TRBD2 (5 bases each). The germline V gene encodes CDR1 SGHAT and CDR2 FQNNGV. V was pared by 5 bases and J by 5 bases, with 19 bases between. The CDR3 runs 15 residues. The CDR3 nucleotides are TGTGCCAGCAGCGCCGGGACCTCCCCTGCGGACGAGCAGTACTTC. Protein sequence: CASSAGTSPADEQYF.

A word on this clonotype: One end of the junction is discordant with germline, which a read error may explain. The chain has TRBV27 and TRBJ2-1; possible D gene TRBD2, 5 bases. The V gene's germline CDR1 is MNHEY and CDR2 SMNVEV (reference sequence). The CDR3 covers 15 residues. In DNA, the CDR3 is TGTGCCAGCAGTGCGGGCGGAAGCTCCTACAATGAGCAGATCTTC. Its protein product is CASSAGGSSYNEQIF.

Comments on this clonotype: A junction end diverges from the germline sequence, so it may reflect a read error. This chain joins TRBV6-5 and TRBJ2-2, with D maybe TRBD2 (5 bases). The CDR3 loop spans 14 amino acids. Germline V gene lookup returns CDR1 MNHEY and CDR2 SVGAGI. DNA for the CDR3: TGTGCCAGCAGTTACTACGAGAACACCGGGGAGCTGTTCTTT. Translating gives CASSYYENTGELFF.

With respect to this clonotype: Sequence at one end of the junction differs from germline and may be a read error. The V call is TRBV4-1, the J call TRBJ1-3; no definite D call. The CDR3 totals 16 residues. Germline assignment: CDR1 MGHRA and CDR2 YSYEKL. The CDR3 here is CASSQARQASGNTTYF. The CDR3 DNA reads as TGCGCCAGCAGCCAAGCCCGCCAGGCTTCTGGAAACACCACATATTTT.